The 3 T cell receptor beta chains below were found in one sample sequenced in a study of Ad26.COV2.S vaccination and SARS-CoV-2 variants. The protocol was immunoSEQ multiplex PCR, while the TCRdb copy is restricted to in-frame clones and leaves out a portion. The sample yields roughly 400,000 clones, approximately 89% seen once. Treatment defined: roughly 20 received Ad26.COV2.S at low or high dose, single or two shots; 5 received placebo; per-sample allocation not given. Day 63 after the first injection of vaccine or placebo was the sampling time. This material consisted of peripheral blood, taken in a trial of Ad26.COV2.S vaccine versus placebo. The receptors here all came from a person aged 18-65 years who received the Ad26.COV2.S COVID-19 vaccine or a placebo.

There are a few counts of this clone. The chain has TRBV5-6 and TRBJ2-5, with D perhaps TRBD1 or TRBD2 (5 bases each). The CDR3 runs to 14 residues. Deletions cut 4 bases from V and 2 bases from J, with 12 bases between. Germline CDR1 reads SGHDT; CDR2 reads YYEEEE. The CDR3 here is CASSEGSLQETQYF. Written as DNA, the CDR3 is TGTGCCAGCAGCGAGGGGTCCCTACAAGAGACCCAGTACTTC.

The CDR3 nucleotides are TGTGCCAGCAGCGCAGGGAACTCGAACACCGGGGAGCTGTTTTTT. Translation gives CASSAGNSNTGELFF. J is TRBJ2-2 and V is TRBV9; tentative D call: TRBD1 (5 bases). This CDR3 is 15 amino acids long. Germline V gives CDR1 SGDLS, CDR2 YYNGEE. Deletions cut 3 bases from V and 0 bases from J, with 9 bases between.

This sequence joins TRBV5-1 and TRBJ2-1, with TRBD2 identical over 9 bases. The CDR3 spans 15 residues. V lost 4 bases to trimming and J lost 10 bases; unmatched junction nucleotides: 12. Germline V lookup: CDR1 SGHRS, CDR2 YFSETQ. In DNA, the CDR3 is TGCGCCAGCAGCCGACTGACTAGCGGTCCTGGGGAGCAGTTCTTC. As protein: CASSRLTSGPGEQFF.